This T cell receptor beta chain was captured by sequencing in a study of technical replicates of blood from a handful of donors (TCRdb year 2017). The method behind the library was the immunoSEQ multiplex PCR assay. TCRdb mirrors the immuneACCESS table, restricted to in-frame sequences. Some clones are absent from its copies; in checked studies, under half trace to an unresolved V gene, and the reason for the others is unknown. In all, the sample holds about 100,000 clones, and 90% to 97% of those were seen once. Around 0.24% of the sample goes to the ten largest clones. V lost 7 bases and J lost 2 bases; the stretch between them is 9 bases long. The CDR3 starts with the cysteine, ends with the phenylalanine, and has 13 residues. Just CDR3 DNA is preserved here, 39 bases in frame from base 1. According to the germline V gene, CDR1 reads MNHEY and CDR2 reads SVGAGI. Details on this clone: What antigen it recognizes has not been identified. Base qualities are not recorded, but no much larger clone differs from it by a single base.

Material for sequencing was T cells isolated from PBMCs. Here the chain combines TRBV6-5 and TRBJ2-1; the D region possibly corresponds to TRBD1 (5 bases align). This clonotype was obtained from a human donor in good health. The bases read TGTGCCAGCAAGGGGCTTACCTACAATGAGCAGTTCTTC. This sequence encodes CASKGLTYNEQFF.